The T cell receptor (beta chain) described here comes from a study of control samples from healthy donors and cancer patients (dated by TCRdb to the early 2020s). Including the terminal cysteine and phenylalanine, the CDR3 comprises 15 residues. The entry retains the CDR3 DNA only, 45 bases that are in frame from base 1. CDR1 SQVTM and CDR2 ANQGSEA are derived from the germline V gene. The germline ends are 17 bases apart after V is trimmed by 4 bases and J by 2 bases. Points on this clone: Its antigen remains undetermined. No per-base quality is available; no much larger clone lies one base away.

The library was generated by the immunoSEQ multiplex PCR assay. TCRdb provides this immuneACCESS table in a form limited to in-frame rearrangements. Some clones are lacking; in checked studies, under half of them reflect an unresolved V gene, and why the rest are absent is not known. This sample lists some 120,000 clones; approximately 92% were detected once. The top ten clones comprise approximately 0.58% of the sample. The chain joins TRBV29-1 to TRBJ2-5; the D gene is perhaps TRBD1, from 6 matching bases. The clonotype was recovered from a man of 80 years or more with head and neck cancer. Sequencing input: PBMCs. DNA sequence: TGCAGCGTTGCAAGAACAGGGTTTCAGCAAGAGACCCAGTACTTC. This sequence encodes CSVARTGFQQETQYF.